These 20 T cell receptor beta chains were all obtained from the same sample, sequenced in a study of control samples from healthy donors and cancer patients. Repertoires were generated with immunoSEQ multiplex PCR, while TCRdb's copy carries only in-frame clones and drops some. The sample lists fewer than 40,000 clones, around 94% occurring once. Sequenced material: blood. The receptor source for this set is a man aged 60-69 years in good health.

This clone was detected once. This chain joins TRBV16 and TRBJ1-2; a weak D match, TRBD1 (5 bases). Germline V CDR1 and CDR2: KGHSY, FQNENV. The CDR3 has 15 residues. The ends were cut back, 4 bases at V and 0 bases at J, with 12 bases in the middle. The CDR3 protein is CASSLGTESNYGYTF. In DNA form, the CDR3 reads TGTGCCAGCAGCCTGGGGACGGAATCTAACTATGGCTACACCTTC.

This clone was seen once. This chain connects TRBV6-5 to TRBJ2-1; no definite D call. CDR3 length: 13 amino acids. The germline CDR1 and CDR2 sequences are MNHEY and SVGAGI. CDR3 nucleotide sequence: TGTGGCGTAGGTCACTTATTATACAATGAGCAGTTCTTC. Protein sequence: CGVGHLLYNEQFF.

The chain uses TRBV19 and TRBJ2-3; D is uncertain. The V end lost 5 bases, the J end lost 6 bases, and 6 bases lay between the germline ends. The CDR3 has 11 residues. Germline CDR1 and CDR2: LNHDA and SQIVND (reference sequence). CDR3 loop: CASSSGDTQYF. DNA of the CDR3: TGTGCCAGTAGTTCAGGTGATACGCAGTATTTT.

The V gene is TRBV10-3, the J gene TRBJ1-2; TRBD1 matches 11 bases. This CDR3 comprises 18 residues. V shed 2 bases, J shed 4 bases, and the junction held 12 bases outside the gene matches. CDR1 and CDR2 from the germline V gene are ENHRY and SYGVKD. The CDR3 DNA reads as TGTGCCATCAGTGAGGGGGGGACAGGGGGTCCTCTCACCTATGGCTACACCTTC. Protein sequence: CAISEGGTGGPLTYGYTF.

This clone showed up just once. The V gene is TRBV4-1, the J gene TRBJ1-6; D gene uncertain. This CDR3 has 12 residues. The germline CDR1 and CDR2 sequences are MGHRA and YSYEKL. The V end was cut by 0 bases, the J end by 10 bases, with 4 bases between. For the CDR3, the DNA is TGCGCCAGCAGCCAAGATTTGTCACCCCTCCACTTT. This gives the protein CASSQDLSPLHF.

The chain joins TRBV7-2 to TRBJ2-1; TRBD2 aligns across 7 bases. V was pared by 5 bases and J by 2 bases, with 9 bases of the junction left unmatched. This CDR3 region has 16 residues. Looked up from germline, CDR1 is SGHTA and CDR2 is FQGNSA. Here the CDR3 reads CASSPRFGGTYNEQFF. The DNA for the CDR3 is TGTGCCAGCAGCCCGAGGTTCGGGGGGACCTACAATGAGCAGTTCTTC.

This clone appeared once. The genes are TRBV7-9 and TRBJ2-5, with 9 nucleotides matching TRBD1. Germline V CDR1 and CDR2: SEHNR, FQNEAQ (reference sequence). The CDR3 contains 15 residues. Losses at the gene ends were 7 bases for V and 5 bases for J; bases not matched to a gene: 11. The CDR3 spells CASTSGTGSTETQYF. The CDR3 coding sequence is TGTGCCAGCACCTCTGGGACAGGGTCAACGGAGACCCAGTACTTC.

V is TRBV19 and J is TRBJ2-1; D possibly corresponds to TRBD2 (7 bases). The ends were cut back, 4 bases at V and 8 bases at J, with 21 bases in the middle. Germline V CDR1 and CDR2: LNHDA, SQIVND (reference sequence). The CDR3 has 16 amino acids. CDR3 bases: TGTGCCAGTAGTACAGTTCAGGGGAGGGGAAGCCATGAGCAGTTCTTC. Protein: CASSTVQGRGSHEQFF.

Only one count was recorded for this clone. CDR3 in DNA: TGTGCCAGCCAAGGGGCAGGGGCGAAGAACACTGAAGCTTTCTTT. This encodes CASQGAGAKNTEAFF. V and J are TRBV19 and TRBJ1-1; tentatively, D is TRBD1 (6 bases). V dropped 9 bases and J dropped 1 base, with 18 bases sitting between them. This CDR3 region has 15 residues. CDR1 LNHDA and CDR2 SQIVND come from the germline V gene (reference sequence).

The J gene is TRBJ1-5, the V gene TRBV7-2, with unresolved D. This CDR3 region has 15 residues. V was shortened by 5 bases and J by 7 bases, with 18 bases between the two germline ends. Germline CDR1 reads SGHTA; CDR2 reads FQGNSA. Here the CDR3 DNA reads TGTGCCAGCAGCACGGGAACGGCTCCTGGACAGCCCCAGCATTTT. Translated, it gives CASSTGTAPGQPQHF.

The chain has TRBV18 and TRBJ1-1; 10 nucleotides line up with TRBD1. Germline-derived CDR1 and CDR2 are KGHSH and LQKENI. CDR3 length: 13 residues. The V and J ends lost 6 bases and 4 bases, in that order; junction bases with no gene match: 2. This CDR3 is CASSGDRGTEAFF. DNA for the CDR3: TGTGCCAGCTCCGGGGACAGGGGCACTGAAGCTTTCTTT. Looking up the rest from reference TRBV18 and TRBJ1-1 gives the full variable domain: NAGVMQNPRHLVRRRGQEARLRCSPMKGHSHVYWYRQLPEEGLKFMVYLQKENIIDESGMPKERFSAEFPKEGPSILRIQQVVRGDSAAYFCASSGDRGTEAFFGQGTRLTVV.

The J gene is TRBJ1-2, the V gene TRBV25-1; D is unclear. CDR1 and CDR2 (germline): MGHDK, SYGVNS. The CDR3 contains 12 residues. V was cut by 8 bases and J by 4 bases, with 11 bases left in between. CDR3 sequence reads: CASQKEGYGYTF. The CDR3 region has the DNA TGTGCCAGCCAAAAAGAAGGCTATGGCTACACCTTC.

The genes are TRBV2 and TRBJ2-5; the D gene could be TRBD1 or TRBD2 (5 bases each). Trimming removed 5 bases at V and 0 bases at J, with 16 bases between. The CDR3 is 16 residues long. Germline-derived CDR1 and CDR2 are SNHLY and FYNNEI. CDR3 sequence: CASSKPGSYDQETQYF. DNA for the CDR3: TGTGCCAGCAGTAAACCAGGGAGTTATGACCAAGAGACCCAGTACTTC.

This chain links TRBV27 with TRBJ2-3; D is unresolved. CDR1 MNHEY and CDR2 SMNVEV come from the germline V gene (reference sequence). The CDR3 is 13 amino acids. Deletions cut 6 bases from V and 6 bases from J, with 13 bases between. The DNA of the CDR3 is TGTGCCAGCAGACAATTGGCGGAGGATACGCAGTATTTT. Translation: CASRQLAEDTQYF.

The chain uses TRBV6-5 and TRBJ2-3, with 7 bases identical to TRBD1. This CDR3 spans 13 amino acids. Germline V gene sequence: CDR1 MNHEY, CDR2 SVGAGI. V trimming: 7 bases; J trimming: 0 bases; junction bases outside the gene matches: 1. The DNA of the CDR3 is TGTGCCAGCAAGGACAGGAGCACAGATACGCAGTATTTT. Translated: CASKDRSTDTQYF.

V is TRBV6-2 or TRBV6-3 and J is TRBJ1-1, with 9 bases that match TRBD1. Germline V gene lookup returns CDR1 MNHEY and CDR2 SVGEGT. Trimming cost V 4 bases and J 2 bases; bases outside gene matches: 8. This CDR3 spans 16 amino acids. CDR3 sequence (DNA): TGTGCCAGCAGTTCCGGGACAGGGAATAAAAACACTGAAGCTTTCTTT. This encodes CASSSGTGNKNTEAFF.

This chain links TRBV7-2 with TRBJ1-2; a possible D gene is TRBD1 (5 bases). This CDR3 contains 13 residues. V shed 6 bases and J shed 2 bases, with 10 bases lying between them. In germline, CDR1 is SGHTA, CDR2 FQGNSA. This chain's CDR3 is CASRQDTNYGYTF. The DNA for the CDR3 is TGTGCCAGCAGGCAGGACACGAACTATGGCTACACCTTC.

The rearrangement uses TRBV27 and TRBJ1-2; 11 bases map to TRBD1. Losses at the gene ends were 7 bases for V and 1 base for J; bases not matched to a gene: 11. The CDR3 totals 17 residues. CDR1 is MNHEY and CDR2 is SMNVEV in the germline V gene (reference sequence). In DNA, the CDR3 is TGTGCCAGCACCCCGGGGACAGGGGGAGGGGGTAACTATGGCTACACCTTC. It codes for CASTPGTGGGGNYGYTF.

This sequence joins TRBV5-1 and TRBJ1-1, with TRBD1 matching over 7 bases. The V and J ends lost 0 bases and 7 bases, in that order; junction bases with no gene match: 9. The CDR3 has 15 residues. Germline CDR1 SGHRS, CDR2 YFSETQ. The CDR3 DNA is TGCGCCAGCAGCTTGGCAGGGGGGAAGGGGCTTGAAGCTTTCTTT. It encodes CASSLAGGKGLEAFF.

V usage is TRBV15 and J usage is TRBJ1-1, with D uncertain. The CDR3 sequence is 15 residues long. V lost 4 bases and J 8 bases, leaving 20 bases between the germline ends. Germline V gene data show CDR1 as LNHNV and CDR2 as YYDKDF (reference sequence). As DNA, the CDR3 is TGTGCCACCAGCACCCCTGCCGGTACCAGACGGGAAGCTTTCTTT. Protein product: CATSTPAGTRREAFF.